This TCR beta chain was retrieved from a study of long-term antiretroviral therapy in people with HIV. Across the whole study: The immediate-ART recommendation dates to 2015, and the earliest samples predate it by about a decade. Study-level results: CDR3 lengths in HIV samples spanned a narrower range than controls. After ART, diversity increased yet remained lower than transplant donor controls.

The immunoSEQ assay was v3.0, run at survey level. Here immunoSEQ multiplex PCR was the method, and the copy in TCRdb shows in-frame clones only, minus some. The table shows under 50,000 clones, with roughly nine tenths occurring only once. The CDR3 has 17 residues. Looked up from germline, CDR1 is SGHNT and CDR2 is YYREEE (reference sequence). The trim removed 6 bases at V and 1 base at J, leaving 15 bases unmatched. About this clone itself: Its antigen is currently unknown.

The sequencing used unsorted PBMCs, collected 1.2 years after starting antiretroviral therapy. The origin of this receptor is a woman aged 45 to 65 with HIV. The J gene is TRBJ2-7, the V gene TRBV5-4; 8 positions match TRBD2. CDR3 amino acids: CASTYPHSGEPSYEQYF. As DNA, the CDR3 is TGTGCCAGCACCTACCCCCATAGCGGGGAGCCGTCCTACGAGCAGTACTTC.